The 2 T cell receptor beta chains presented below share a single source sample, sequenced in a study of beta chain features in type 1 diabetes. Findings and caveats of the study: All four CD4+ subsets from Type 1 diabetes patients carried moderately but significantly shorter TCRB CDR3s.

Sequenced material consisted of expressed TCRB transcripts (all of the isolated RNA was reverse transcribed). Generated by immunoSEQ multiplex PCR, the TCRdb table keeps only in-frame clones and is missing some. The table lists about 650,000 clones, roughly an eighth of them singletons. These receptors have no identified antigens. Sequencing used naive CD4+ T cells from blood. The source is a man aged 25-45 years with type 1 diabetes.

This clone has only a few counts. This sample also contains other DNA sequences that code for the same CDR3. The chain uses TRBV7-9 and TRBJ1-1; perhaps TRBD1 as D (5 bases). V was shortened by 2 bases and J by 1 base, with 8 bases between the two germline ends. This CDR3 contains 14 residues. CDR1 is SEHNR, CDR2 FQNEAQ, per germline (reference sequence). CDR3 amino acids: CASSLQGGNTEAFF. DNA of the CDR3: TGTGCCAGCAGCTTACAGGGCGGGAACACTGAAGCTTTCTTT.

V gene TRBV6-5 combines with J gene TRBJ1-1, with no clear D. V shed 2 bases and J shed 3 bases, with 7 bases lying between them. The CDR3 has 13 amino acids. Germline V lookup: CDR1 MNHEY, CDR2 SVGAGI. The CDR3 DNA is TGTGCCAGCAGTTACGGATGGGACACTGAAGCTTTCTTT. It encodes CASSYGWDTEAFF.